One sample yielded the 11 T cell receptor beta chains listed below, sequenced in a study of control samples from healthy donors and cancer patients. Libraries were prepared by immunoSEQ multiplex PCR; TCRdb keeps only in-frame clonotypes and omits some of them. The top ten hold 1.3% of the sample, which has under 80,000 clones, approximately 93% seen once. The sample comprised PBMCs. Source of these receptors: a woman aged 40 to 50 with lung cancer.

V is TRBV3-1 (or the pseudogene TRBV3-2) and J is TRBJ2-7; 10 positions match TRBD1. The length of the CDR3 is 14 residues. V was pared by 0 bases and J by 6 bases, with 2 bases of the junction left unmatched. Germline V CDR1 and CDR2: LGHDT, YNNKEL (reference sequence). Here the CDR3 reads CASSQEGQGTEQYF. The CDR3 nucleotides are TGTGCCAGCAGCCAAGAGGGACAGGGGACCGAGCAGTACTTC.

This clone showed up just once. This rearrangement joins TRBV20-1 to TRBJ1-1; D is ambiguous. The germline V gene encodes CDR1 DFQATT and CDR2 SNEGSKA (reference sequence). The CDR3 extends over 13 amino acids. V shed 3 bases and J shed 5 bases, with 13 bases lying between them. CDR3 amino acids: CSASPGVRTEAFF. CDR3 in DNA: TGCAGTGCTAGTCCCGGGGTTAGGACTGAAGCTTTCTTT.

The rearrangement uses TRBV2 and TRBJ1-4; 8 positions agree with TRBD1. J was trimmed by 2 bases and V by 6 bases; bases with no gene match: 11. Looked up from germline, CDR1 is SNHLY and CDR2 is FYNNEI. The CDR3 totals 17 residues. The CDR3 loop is CASRDRESLATNEKLFF. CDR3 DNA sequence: TGTGCCAGCAGGGACAGGGAGTCGTTAGCGACTAATGAAAAACTGTTTTTT. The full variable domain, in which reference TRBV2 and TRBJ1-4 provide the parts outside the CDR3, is EPEVTQTPSHQVTQMGQEVILRCVPISNHLYFYWYRQILGQKVEFLVSFYNNEISEKSEIFDDQFSVERPDGSNFTLKIRSTKLEDSAMYFCASRDRESLATNEKLFFGSGTQLSVL.

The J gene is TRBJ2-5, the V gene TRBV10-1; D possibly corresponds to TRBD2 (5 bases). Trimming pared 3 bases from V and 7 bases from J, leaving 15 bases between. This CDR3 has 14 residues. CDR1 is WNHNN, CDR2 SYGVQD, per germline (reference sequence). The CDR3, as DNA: TGCGCCAGCAGTGATATAGGTGCGCGGGCGACCCAGTACTTC. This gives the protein CASSDIGARATQYF.

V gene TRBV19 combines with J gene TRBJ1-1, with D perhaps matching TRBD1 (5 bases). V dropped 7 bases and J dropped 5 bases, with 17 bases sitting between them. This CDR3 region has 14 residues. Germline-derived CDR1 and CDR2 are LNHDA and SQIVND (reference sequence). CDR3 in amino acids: CASTGPGLRTEAFF. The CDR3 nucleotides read TGTGCCAGTACAGGGCCGGGTCTGAGAACTGAAGCTTTCTTT.

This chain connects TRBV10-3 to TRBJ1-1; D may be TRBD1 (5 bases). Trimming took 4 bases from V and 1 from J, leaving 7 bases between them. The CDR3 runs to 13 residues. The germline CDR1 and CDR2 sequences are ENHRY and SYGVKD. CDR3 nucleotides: TGTGCCATCAGTGGGGGCTGGAACACTGAAGCTTTCTTT. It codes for CAISGGWNTEAFF.

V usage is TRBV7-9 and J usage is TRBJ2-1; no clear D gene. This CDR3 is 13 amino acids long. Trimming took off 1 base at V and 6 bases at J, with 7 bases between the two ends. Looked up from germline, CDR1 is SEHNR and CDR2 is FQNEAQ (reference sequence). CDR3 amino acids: CASSLGSTNEQFF. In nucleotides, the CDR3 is TGTGCCAGCAGCTTAGGAAGTACCAATGAGCAGTTCTTC.

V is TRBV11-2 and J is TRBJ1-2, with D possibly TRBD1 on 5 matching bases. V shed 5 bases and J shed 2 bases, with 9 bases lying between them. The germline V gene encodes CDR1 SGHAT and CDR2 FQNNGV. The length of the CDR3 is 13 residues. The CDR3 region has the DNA TGTGCCAGCAGCCGGGGGGGGAACTATGGCTACACCTTC. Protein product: CASSRGGNYGYTF.

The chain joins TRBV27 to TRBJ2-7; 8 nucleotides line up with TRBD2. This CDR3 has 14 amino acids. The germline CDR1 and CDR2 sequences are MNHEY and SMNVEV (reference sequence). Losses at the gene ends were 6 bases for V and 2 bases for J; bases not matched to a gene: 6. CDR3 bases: TGTGCCAGCAGCCCGATTAGCGGGGCCTACGAGCAGTACTTC. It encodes CASSPISGAYEQYF.

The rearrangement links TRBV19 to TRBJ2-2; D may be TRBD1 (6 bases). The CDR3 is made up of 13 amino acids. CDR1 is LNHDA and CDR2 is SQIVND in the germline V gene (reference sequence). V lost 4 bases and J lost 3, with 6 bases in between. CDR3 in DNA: TGTGCCAGTAGTAACAGGGACACCGGGGAGCTGTTTTTT. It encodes CASSNRDTGELFF.

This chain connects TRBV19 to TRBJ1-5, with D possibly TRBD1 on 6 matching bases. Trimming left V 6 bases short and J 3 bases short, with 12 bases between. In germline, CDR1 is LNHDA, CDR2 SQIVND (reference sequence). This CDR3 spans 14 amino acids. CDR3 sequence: CASRAGQYNQPQHF. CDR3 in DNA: TGTGCCAGTAGGGCCGGACAGTACAATCAGCCCCAGCATTTT. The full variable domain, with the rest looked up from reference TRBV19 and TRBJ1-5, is DGGITQSPKYLFRKEGQNVTLSCEQNLNHDAMYWYRQDPGQGLRLIYYSQIVNDFQKGDIAEGYSVSREKKESFPLTVTSAQKNPTAFYLCASRAGQYNQPQHFGDGTRLSIL.